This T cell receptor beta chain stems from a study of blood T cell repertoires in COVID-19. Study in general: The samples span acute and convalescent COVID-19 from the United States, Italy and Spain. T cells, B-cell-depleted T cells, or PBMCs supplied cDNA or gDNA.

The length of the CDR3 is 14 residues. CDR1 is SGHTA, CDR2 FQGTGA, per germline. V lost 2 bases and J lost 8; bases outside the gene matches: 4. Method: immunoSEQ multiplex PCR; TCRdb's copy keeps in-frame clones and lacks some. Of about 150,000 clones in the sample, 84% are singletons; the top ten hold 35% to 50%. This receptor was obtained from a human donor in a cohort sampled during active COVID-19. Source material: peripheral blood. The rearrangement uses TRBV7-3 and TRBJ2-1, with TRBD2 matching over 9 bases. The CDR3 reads CASSLRGRGDEQFF. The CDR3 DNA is TGTGCCAGCAGCTTACGCGGGAGGGGCGATGAGCAGTTCTTC.